This is a list of T cell receptor beta chains from one sample in a study of CD8 T cells in ankylosing spondylitis. Each CDR3 protein gets one entry after TCRdb re-called the 5' RACE reads with MiXCR. The sample consists of 700,000 or so distinct CDR3 sequences, 19% of them appearing once. Sequencing was performed on blood, either unsorted or a sorted T cell fraction (not recorded which). The receptor set was obtained from a male donor with ankylosing spondylitis. The CDR3 runs from the conserved cysteine through the conserved F or W. Fields, in order: clone size, D gene, V gene, J gene, CDR3 DNA, CDR3 protein. The D gene is left open where the match is weak. Where a row states a size, it is once, few, many or the class of an expanded clone; other rows omit it.

>few|-|TRBV19|TRBJ1-1
TGTGCCAGTAGTACGGGAGTGGGGCCGAACACTGAAGCTTTCTTT
CASSTGVGPNTEAFF
>-|-|TRBV7-9|TRBJ2-5
TGTGCCAGCAGCTTAGTTAGCGACAGGAAGACCCAGTACTTC
CASSLVSDRKTQYF
>few|-|TRBV5-6|TRBJ2-3
TGTGCCAGCAGCTTGGTAGTGAATACTCAGAGCACAGATACGCAGTATTTT
CASSLVVNTQSTDTQYF
>few|-|TRBV29-1|TRBJ2-7
TGCAGCGTTGAGTCGGCGGGCATCTCCTACGAGCAGTACTTC
CSVESAGISYEQYF
>-|-|TRBV12-3/TRBV12-4|TRBJ2-7
TGTGCCAGCAGAGCCGCCGGGACCCCTCAAGGAGAGCAGTACTTC
CASRAAGTPQGEQYF
>-|-|TRBV4-1|TRBJ1-1
TGCGCCAGCAGCCCAACGGACAGACTACTGAACACTGAAGCTTTCTTT
CASSPTDRLLNTEAFF
>few|TRBD2|TRBV5-1|TRBJ2-3
TGCGCCAGCAGCCCATGGCTAGCGGGCGGGACAGATACGCAGTATTTT
CASSPWLAGGTDTQYF
>-|-|TRBV5-1|TRBJ2-5
TGCGCCAGCAGCACGTTACAGGGCGGAGAGACCCAGTACTTC
CASSTLQGGETQYF
>-|-|TRBV28|TRBJ2-3
TGTGCCAGCAGTTTACCGTGGGAATGGGCTAGCACAGATACGCAGTATTTT
CASSLPWEWASTDTQYF
>-|-|TRBV29-1|TRBJ1-1
TGCAGCGTTGTGTGGCCAGGGCGAGGGGCTTTCTTT
CSVVWPGRGAFF
>few|TRBD1|TRBV5-4|TRBJ1-5
TGTGCCAGCAGCTTGGGGGGACAGGGTACGCTCCCACTAAATCAGCCCCAGCATTTT
CASSLGGQGTLPLNQPQHF
>few|-|TRBV28|TRBJ2-3
TGTGCCAGCAGTCCTCTGGACAGTTTTCTCACAGATACGCAGTATTTT
CASSPLDSFLTDTQYF
>-|TRBD1|TRBV24-1|TRBJ2-7
TGTGCCACCAGTGGTGGACAGGGAGGACGCTCCGAGCAGTACTTC
CATSGGQGGRSEQYF
>few|-|TRBV12-3/TRBV12-4|TRBJ2-4
TGTGCCAGCAGTCCCCAGGCCAAAAACATTCAGTACTTC
CASSPQAKNIQYF
>once|TRBD2|TRBV4-3|TRBJ2-3
TGCGCCAGCAGCCAAGATCTAGCGGGAGGCAGGGCAGATACGCAGTATTTT
CASSQDLAGGRADTQYF
>few|-|TRBV7-9|TRBJ2-3
TGTGCCAGCAGGGAAACGGGACACCTAAGCACAGATACGCAGTATTTT
CASRETGHLSTDTQYF
>-|-|TRBV6-2/TRBV6-3|TRBJ2-7
TGTGCCAGCAGTTCCTACAGCGAGGAGCAGTACTTC
CASSSYSEEQYF
>-|-|TRBV29-1|TRBJ2-7
TGCAGCGTTGATAAAGGGAACGAGCAGTACTTC
CSVDKGNEQYF
>-|-|TRBV20-1|TRBJ2-1
TGCAGTGCTGGGTCCCCGGGGTGGGATGAGCAGTTCTTC
CSAGSPGWDEQFF
>few|-|TRBV6-5|TRBJ1-2
TGTGCCAGCAGTTATACAGGGCAAGGAAACTATGGCTACACCTTC
CASSYTGQGNYGYTF
>-|TRBD1|TRBV25-1|TRBJ1-2
TGTGCCAGCACAGGACAGGGAAACTATGGCTACACCTTC
CASTGQGNYGYTF
>few|TRBD2|TRBV18|TRBJ2-7
TGTGCCAGCTCGGAAGGGACTAGCGGGAGTTACGAGCAGTACTTC
CASSEGTSGSYEQYF
>few|-|TRBV5-1|TRBJ1-4
TGCGCCAGCAGCTCACCCGACAGCGCAACTAATGAAAAACTGTTTTTT
CASSSPDSATNEKLFF
>few|-|TRBV9|TRBJ2-1
TGTGCCAGCAGTAAAGCAGAGTACAATGAGCAGTTCTTC
CASSKAEYNEQFF
>-|-|TRBV10-3|TRBJ2-3
TGTGCCATCAGTGCCTCGACCATCCAGGGACCAGATACGCAGTATTTT
CAISASTIQGPDTQYF
>-|TRBD1|TRBV5-1|TRBJ2-7
TGCGCCAGCAGCGCCGGGACAGGGGGAATCGACGAGCAGTACTTC
CASSAGTGGIDEQYF
>few|TRBD2|TRBV6-5|TRBJ2-3
TGTGCCAGCAGTTACATCGGACTAGCGGGGAAAGATACGCAGTATTTT
CASSYIGLAGKDTQYF
>-|-|TRBV4-1|TRBJ2-7
TGCGCCAGCAGCCAAGGGACTACAACCTACGAGCAGTACTTC
CASSQGTTTYEQYF
>few|-|TRBV29-1|TRBJ2-2
TGCAGCGTTGAAGTCGTTGGCGGAGAGAACACCGGGGAGCTGTTTTTT
CSVEVVGGENTGELFF
>-|-|TRBV11-2|TRBJ2-4
TGTGCCAGCAGCTTCGGTCCCTCAGGACAGTGGGGAAACATTCAGTACTTC
CASSFGPSGQWGNIQYF
>-|-|TRBV11-2|TRBJ2-7
TGTGCCAGCAGCCGAGGATGGGATTCCTACGAGCAGTACTTC
CASSRGWDSYEQYF
>few|TRBD2|TRBV4-2|TRBJ2-7
TGTGCCAGCAGCCGCATGACTAGCGGGAGTGATATCTCCTACGAGCAGTACTTC
CASSRMTSGSDISYEQYF
>few|-|TRBV20-1|TRBJ1-1
TGCAGTGCTAGCTATGCCGGCAGGGCCGGCACTGAAGCTTTCTTT
CSASYAGRAGTEAFF
>-|-|TRBV6-6|TRBJ2-7
TGTGCCAGCAGTTACCATGACAGCTCCGAGCAGTACTTC
CASSYHDSSEQYF
>-|TRBD2|TRBV28|TRBJ2-7
TGTGCCAGCAGTATGGGGGGGACTCCTTACTTCTACGAGCAGTACTTC
CASSMGGTPYFYEQYF
>few|TRBD1|TRBV11-2|TRBJ2-3
TGTGCCAGCACCGAGGGACAGGGAAGCACAGATACGCAGTATTTT
CASTEGQGSTDTQYF
>few|-|TRBV6-5|TRBJ2-7
TGTGCCAGCAGTTACACGGACGACTCCTACGAGCAGTACTTC
CASSYTDDSYEQYF
>many|TRBD1|TRBV29-1|TRBJ2-7
TGCAGCGTGGAGGGACAGGGGATGGAGCAGTACTTC
CSVEGQGMEQYF
>few|-|TRBV20-1|TRBJ1-5
TGCAGTGCTAGAGCGGGCCCCGGGATCGGTCAGCCCCAGCATTTT
CSARAGPGIGQPQHF
>-|-|TRBV12-3/TRBV12-4|TRBJ2-7
TGTGCCAGCAGCACACGCGCCGGGACAAGGACCTACGAGCAGTACTTC
CASSTRAGTRTYEQYF
>-|TRBD1|TRBV7-9|TRBJ2-7
TGTGCCAGCAGCTTAAGCACAGGGGCAACCTCCTACGAGCAGTACTTC
CASSLSTGATSYEQYF
>few|TRBD1|TRBV7-9|TRBJ1-1
TGTGCCAGCAGCTTAGAGGGGGCTTTTCCCGCTGAAGCTTTCTTT
CASSLEGAFPAEAFF
>once|-|TRBV5-4|TRBJ2-3
TGTGCCAGCAGCTTGGCCCCGTGGCCTAGCACAGATACGCAGTATTTT
CASSLAPWPSTDTQYF
>few|TRBD1|TRBV4-1|TRBJ1-2
TGCGCCAGCAGCCAAGATGTGGAAGGGGGGACAGCTAACTATGGCTACACCTTC
CASSQDVEGGTANYGYTF
>few|-|TRBV28|TRBJ2-5
TGTGCCAGCACCGAAGGGGAGTTGCGGACCCAGTACTTC
CASTEGELRTQYF